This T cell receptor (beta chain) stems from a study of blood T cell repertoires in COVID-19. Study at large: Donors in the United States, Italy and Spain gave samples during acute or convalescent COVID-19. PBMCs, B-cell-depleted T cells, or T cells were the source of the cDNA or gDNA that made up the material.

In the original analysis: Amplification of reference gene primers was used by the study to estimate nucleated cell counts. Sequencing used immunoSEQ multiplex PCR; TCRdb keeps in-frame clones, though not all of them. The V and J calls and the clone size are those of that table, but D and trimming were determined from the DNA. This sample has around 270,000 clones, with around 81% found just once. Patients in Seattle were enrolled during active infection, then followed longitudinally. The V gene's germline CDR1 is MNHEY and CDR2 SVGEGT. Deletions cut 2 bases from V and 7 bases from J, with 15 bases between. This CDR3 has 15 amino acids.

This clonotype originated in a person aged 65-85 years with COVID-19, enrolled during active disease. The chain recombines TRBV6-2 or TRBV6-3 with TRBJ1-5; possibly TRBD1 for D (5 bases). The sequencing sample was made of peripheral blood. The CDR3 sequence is CASSYSGAGGQPQHF. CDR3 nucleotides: TGTGCCAGCAGTTACAGCGGGGCGGGGGGGCAGCCCCAGCATTTT.